This T cell receptor beta chain was found in a study of molecular identifiers for immune sequencing clone quantification. Study results and limitations: Barcode collisions between identical TCR molecules could shrink estimates of highly expanded clone sizes. In naive cells, clones above 20 RNA copies held under 1% of molecules, whereas in effector cells they held over 98%.

TCRdb re-derived calls from the PCR reads in MiXCR, one entry per CDR3 protein. The data hold approximately 320,000 distinct CDR3 sequences, with under 25% observed a single time. Ten or more counts support this clonotype. Its antigen remains unidentified. The CDR3 sequence is 14 residues long. Germline CDR1 and CDR2: MNHEY and SMNVEV (reference sequence). With 5 bases clipped from V and 5 bases from J, the junction kept 6 bases outside the gene matches. Naive CD8 T cells were sorted as CD8+CD4-CCR7+CD45RA+. The gene calls are TRBV27 and TRBJ1-5; TRBD1 agrees at 7 bases. The sample comprised naive CD8+ T cells from blood, with Jurkat cell RNA spiked in. The subset is: FACS-sorted CD8+CD4-CCR7+CD45RA+ naive T cells. The sequence derives from a human donor in good health. Some libraries in this study had Jurkat cell RNA spiked in. CDR3 DNA: TGTGCCAGCAGTCCGGACAGGAATTATCAGCCCCAGCATTTT. Its translation: CASSPDRNYQPQHF.